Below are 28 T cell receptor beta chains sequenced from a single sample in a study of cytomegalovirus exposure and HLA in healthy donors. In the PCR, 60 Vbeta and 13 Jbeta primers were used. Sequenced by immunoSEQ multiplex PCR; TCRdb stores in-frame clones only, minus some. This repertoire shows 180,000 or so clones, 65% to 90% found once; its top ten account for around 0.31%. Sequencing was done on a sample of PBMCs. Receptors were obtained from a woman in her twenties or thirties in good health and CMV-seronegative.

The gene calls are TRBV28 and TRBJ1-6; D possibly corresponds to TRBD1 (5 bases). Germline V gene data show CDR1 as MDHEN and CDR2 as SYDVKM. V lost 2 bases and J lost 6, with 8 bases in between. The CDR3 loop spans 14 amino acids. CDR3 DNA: TGTGCCAGCAGTTTAAGACAGTCTAATTCACCCCTCCACTTT. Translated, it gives CASSLRQSNSPLHF.

In DNA form, the CDR3 reads TGTGCCAGCTCACCACGGTCAGGGATCACCGGGGAGCTGTTTTTT. Protein: CASSPRSGITGELFF. V and J are TRBV18 and TRBJ2-2; maybe TRBD1 (5 bases). The CDR3 is 15 amino acids. Per germline, CDR1 KGHSH and CDR2 LQKENI. V was cut by 1 base and J by 4 bases, with 10 bases left in between.

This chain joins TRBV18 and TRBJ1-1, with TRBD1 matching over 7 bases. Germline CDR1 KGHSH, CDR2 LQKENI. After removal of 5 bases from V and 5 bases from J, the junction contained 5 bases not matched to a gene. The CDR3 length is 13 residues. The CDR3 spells CASSTGVRTEAFF. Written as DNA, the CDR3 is TGTGCCAGCTCAACAGGGGTAAGGACTGAAGCTTTCTTT.

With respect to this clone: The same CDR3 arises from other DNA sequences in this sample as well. CDR3 protein: CASSLDRGRPDTQYF. As DNA, the CDR3 is TGTGCCAGCAGCCTGGACAGGGGGCGCCCAGATACGCAGTATTTT. The chain employs TRBV5-4 and TRBJ2-3, with 11 bases aligning to TRBD1. The V gene's germline CDR1 is SGHNT and CDR2 YYREEE (reference sequence). The junction had 5 bases not matched to a gene; V was cut back by 4 bases and J by 4 bases. This CDR3 spans 15 amino acids.

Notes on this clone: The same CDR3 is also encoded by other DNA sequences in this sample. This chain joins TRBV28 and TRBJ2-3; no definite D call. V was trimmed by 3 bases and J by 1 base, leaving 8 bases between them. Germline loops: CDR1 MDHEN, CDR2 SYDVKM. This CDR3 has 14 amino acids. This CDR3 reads CASSFLAGTDTQYF. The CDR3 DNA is TGTGCCAGCAGTTTCTTGGCGGGCACAGATACGCAGTATTTT. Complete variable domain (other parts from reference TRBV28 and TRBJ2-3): DVKVTQSSRYLVKRTGEKVFLECVQDMDHENMFWYRQDPGLGLRLIYFSYDVKMKEKGDIPEGYSVSREKKERFSLILESASTNQTSMYLCASSFLAGTDTQYFGPGTRLTVL.

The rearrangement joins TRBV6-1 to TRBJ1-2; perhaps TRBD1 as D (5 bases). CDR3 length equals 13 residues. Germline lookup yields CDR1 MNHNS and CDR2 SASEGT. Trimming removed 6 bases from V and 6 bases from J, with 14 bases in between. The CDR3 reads CASRRDGGNGYTF. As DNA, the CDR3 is TGTGCCAGCAGACGAGACGGGGGGAATGGCTACACCTTC.

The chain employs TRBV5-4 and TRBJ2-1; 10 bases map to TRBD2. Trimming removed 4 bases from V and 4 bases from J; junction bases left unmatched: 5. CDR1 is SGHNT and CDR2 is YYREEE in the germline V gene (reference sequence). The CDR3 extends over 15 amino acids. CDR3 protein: CASSPAAGGYNEQFF. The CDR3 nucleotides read TGTGCCAGCAGCCCGGCAGCGGGAGGGTACAATGAGCAGTTCTTC.

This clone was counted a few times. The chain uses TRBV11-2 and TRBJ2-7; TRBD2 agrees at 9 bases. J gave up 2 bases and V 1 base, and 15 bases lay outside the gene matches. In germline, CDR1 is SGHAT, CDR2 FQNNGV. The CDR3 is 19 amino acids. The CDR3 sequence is CASSLGFGLAGRRTYEQYF. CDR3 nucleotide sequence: TGTGCCAGCAGCTTAGGGTTTGGGCTAGCGGGGCGAAGGACCTACGAGCAGTACTTC.

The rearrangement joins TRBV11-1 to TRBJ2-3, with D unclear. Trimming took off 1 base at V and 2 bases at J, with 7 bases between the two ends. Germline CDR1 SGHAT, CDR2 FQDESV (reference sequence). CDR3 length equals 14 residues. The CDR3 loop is CASSLDYNTDTQYF. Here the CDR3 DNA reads TGTGCCAGCAGCTTAGACTACAACACAGATACGCAGTATTTT.

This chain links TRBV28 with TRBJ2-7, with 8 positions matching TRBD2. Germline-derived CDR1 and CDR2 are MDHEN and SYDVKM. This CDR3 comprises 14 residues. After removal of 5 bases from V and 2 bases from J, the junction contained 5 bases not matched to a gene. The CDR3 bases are TGTGCCAGCAGTAACGGACTAGCAGCCTACGAGCAGTACTTC. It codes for CASSNGLAAYEQYF.

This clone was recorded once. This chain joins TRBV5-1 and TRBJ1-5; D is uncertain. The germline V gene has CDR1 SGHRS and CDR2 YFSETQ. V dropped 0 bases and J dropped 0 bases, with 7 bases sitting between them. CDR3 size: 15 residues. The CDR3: CASSLDGHSNQPQHF. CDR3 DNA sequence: TGCGCCAGCAGCTTGGACGGTCATAGCAATCAGCCCCAGCATTTT.

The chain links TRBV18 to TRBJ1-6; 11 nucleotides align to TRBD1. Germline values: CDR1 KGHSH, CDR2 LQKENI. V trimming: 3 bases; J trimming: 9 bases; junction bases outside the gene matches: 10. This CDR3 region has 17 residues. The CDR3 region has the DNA TGTGCCAGCTCACCGACCCGGCCCGGGACAGGGGGTTCACCCCTCCACTTT. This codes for CASSPTRPGTGGSPLHF.

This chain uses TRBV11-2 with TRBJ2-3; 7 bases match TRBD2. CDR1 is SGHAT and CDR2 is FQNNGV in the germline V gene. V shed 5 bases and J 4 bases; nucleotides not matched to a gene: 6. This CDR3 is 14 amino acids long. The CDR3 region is CASSRSGGPDTQYF. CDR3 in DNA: TGTGCCAGCAGCCGCTCGGGGGGACCAGATACGCAGTATTTT.

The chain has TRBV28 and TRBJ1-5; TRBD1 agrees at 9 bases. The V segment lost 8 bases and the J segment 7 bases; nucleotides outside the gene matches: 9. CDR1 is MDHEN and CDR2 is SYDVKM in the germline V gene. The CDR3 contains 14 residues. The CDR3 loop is CASRSGTGIQPQHF. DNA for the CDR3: TGTGCCAGCCGCAGCGGGACAGGGATCCAGCCCCAGCATTTT. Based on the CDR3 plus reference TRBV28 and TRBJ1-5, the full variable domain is DVKVTQSSRYLVKRTGEKVFLECVQDMDHENMFWYRQDPGLGLRLIYFSYDVKMKEKGDIPEGYSVSREKKERFSLILESASTNQTSMYLCASRSGTGIQPQHFGDGTRLSIL.

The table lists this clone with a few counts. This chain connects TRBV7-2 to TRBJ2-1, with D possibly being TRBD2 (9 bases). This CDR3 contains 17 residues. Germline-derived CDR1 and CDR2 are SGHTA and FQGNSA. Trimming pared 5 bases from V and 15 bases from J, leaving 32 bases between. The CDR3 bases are TGTGCCAGCAGCGAGCAGGGGGCTGCTCGACTAGCGGCGGGGACGTTCTTC. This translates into CASSEQGAARLAAGTFF.

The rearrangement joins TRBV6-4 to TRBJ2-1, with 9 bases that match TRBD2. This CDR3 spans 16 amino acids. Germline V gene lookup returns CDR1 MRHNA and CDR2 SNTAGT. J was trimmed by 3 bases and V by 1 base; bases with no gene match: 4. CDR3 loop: CASSDFVTSGYNEQFF. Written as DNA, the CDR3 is TGTGCCAGCAGTGACTTCGTGACTAGCGGCTACAATGAGCAGTTCTTC.

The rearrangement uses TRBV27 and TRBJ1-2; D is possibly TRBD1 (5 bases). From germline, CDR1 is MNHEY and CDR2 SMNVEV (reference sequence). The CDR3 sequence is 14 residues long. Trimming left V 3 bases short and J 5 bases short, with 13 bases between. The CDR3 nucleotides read TGTGCCAGCAGTTTGTTGGGGCGCGGATATGGCTACACCTTC. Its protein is CASSLLGRGYGYTF.

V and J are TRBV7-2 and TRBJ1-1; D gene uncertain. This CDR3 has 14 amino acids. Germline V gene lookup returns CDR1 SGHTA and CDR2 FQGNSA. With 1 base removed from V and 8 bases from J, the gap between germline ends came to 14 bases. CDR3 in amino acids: CASSLVVGGLEAFF. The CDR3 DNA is TGTGCCAGCAGCTTAGTTGTGGGAGGACTCGAAGCTTTCTTT.

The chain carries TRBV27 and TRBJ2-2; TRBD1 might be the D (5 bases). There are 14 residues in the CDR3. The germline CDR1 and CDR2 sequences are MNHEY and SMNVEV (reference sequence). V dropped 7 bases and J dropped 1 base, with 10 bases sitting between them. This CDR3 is CASTGRWNTGELFF. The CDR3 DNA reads TGTGCCAGCACAGGGCGGTGGAACACCGGGGAGCTGTTTTTT.

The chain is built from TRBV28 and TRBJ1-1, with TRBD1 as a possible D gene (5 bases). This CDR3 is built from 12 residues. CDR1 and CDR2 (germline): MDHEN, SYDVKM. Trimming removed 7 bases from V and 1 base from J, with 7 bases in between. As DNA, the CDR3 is TGTGCCAGCACGGACACGAACACTGAAGCTTTCTTT. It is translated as CASTDTNTEAFF.

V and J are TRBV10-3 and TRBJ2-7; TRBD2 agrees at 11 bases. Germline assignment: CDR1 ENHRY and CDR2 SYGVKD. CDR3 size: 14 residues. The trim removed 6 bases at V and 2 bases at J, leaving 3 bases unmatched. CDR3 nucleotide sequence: TGTGCCATCAGAAAGACTAGCGGGACCTACGAGCAGTACTTC. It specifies CAIRKTSGTYEQYF.

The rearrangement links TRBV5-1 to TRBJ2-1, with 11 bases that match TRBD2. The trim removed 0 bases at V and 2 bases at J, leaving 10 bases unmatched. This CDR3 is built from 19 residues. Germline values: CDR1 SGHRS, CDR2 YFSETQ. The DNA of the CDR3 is TGCGCCAGCAGCTTGGTTGGTAGCGGGGGGGCCGGGCCCTACAATGAGCAGTTCTTC. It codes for CASSLVGSGGAGPYNEQFF. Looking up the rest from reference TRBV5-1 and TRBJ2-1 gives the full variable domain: KAGVTQTPRYLIKTRGQQVTLSCSPISGHRSVSWYQQTPGQGLQFLFEYFSETQRNKGNFPGRFSGRQFSNSRSEMNVSTLELGDSALYLCASSLVGSGGAGPYNEQFFGPGTRLTVL.

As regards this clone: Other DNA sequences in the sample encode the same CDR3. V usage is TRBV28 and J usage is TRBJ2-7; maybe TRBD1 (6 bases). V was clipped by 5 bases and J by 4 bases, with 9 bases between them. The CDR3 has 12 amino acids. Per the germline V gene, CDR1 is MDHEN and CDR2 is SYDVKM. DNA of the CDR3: TGTGCCAGCAGTCTACAGGGTTACGAGCAGTACTTC. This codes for CASSLQGYEQYF.

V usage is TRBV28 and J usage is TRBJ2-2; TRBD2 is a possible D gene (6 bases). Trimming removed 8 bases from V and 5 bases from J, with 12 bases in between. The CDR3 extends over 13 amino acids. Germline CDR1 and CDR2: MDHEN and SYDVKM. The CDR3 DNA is TGTGCCAGCGGACTAACTCCGACCGGGGAGCTGTTTTTT. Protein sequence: CASGLTPTGELFF.

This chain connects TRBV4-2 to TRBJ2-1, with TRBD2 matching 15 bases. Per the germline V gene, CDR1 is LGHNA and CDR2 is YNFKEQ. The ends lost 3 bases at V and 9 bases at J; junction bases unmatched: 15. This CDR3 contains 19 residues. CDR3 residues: CASSQEGGLGLAGGSEQFF. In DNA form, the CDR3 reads TGTGCCAGCAGCCAGGAAGGGGGTTTAGGACTAGCGGGGGGGAGTGAGCAGTTCTTC.

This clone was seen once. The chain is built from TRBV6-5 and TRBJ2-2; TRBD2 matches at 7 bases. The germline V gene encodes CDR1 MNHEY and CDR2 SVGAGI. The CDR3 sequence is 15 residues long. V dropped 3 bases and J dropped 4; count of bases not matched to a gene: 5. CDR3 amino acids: CASSYAGEGTGELFF. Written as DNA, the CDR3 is TGTGCCAGCAGTTATGCGGGAGAGGGCACCGGGGAGCTGTTTTTT.

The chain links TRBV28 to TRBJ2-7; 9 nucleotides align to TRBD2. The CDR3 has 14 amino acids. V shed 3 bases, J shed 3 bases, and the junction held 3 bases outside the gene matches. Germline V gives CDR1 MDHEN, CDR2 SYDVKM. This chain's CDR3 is CASSFFSGSYEQYF. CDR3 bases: TGTGCCAGCAGTTTTTTTAGCGGGAGCTACGAGCAGTACTTC.

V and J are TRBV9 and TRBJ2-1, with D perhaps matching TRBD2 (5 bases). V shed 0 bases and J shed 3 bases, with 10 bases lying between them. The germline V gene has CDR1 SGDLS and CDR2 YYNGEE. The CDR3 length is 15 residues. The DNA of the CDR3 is TGTGCCAGCAGCGTAGGGACTGCCATCTACAATGAGCAGTTCTTC. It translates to CASSVGTAIYNEQFF.